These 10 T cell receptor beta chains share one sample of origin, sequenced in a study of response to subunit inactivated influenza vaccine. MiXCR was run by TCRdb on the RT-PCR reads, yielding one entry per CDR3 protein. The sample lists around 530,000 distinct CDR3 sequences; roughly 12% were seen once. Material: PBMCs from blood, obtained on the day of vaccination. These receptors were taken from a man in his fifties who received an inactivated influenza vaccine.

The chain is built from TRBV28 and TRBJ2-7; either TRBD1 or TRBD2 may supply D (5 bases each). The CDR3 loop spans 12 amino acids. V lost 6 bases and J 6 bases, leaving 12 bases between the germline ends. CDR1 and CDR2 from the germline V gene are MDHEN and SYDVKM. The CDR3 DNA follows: TGTGCCAGCAGGGGGGTCTGGGTCGAGCAGTACTTC. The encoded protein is CASRGVWVEQYF. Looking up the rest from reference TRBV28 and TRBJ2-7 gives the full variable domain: DVKVTQSSRYLVKRTGEKVFLECVQDMDHENMFWYRQDPGLGLRLIYFSYDVKMKEKGDIPEGYSVSREKKERFSLILESASTNQTSMYLCASRGVWVEQYFGPGTRLTVT.

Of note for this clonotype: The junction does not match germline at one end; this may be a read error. The CDR3 coding sequence is TGCGCCAGCAGCGCCGGGCCCCCCGGGGACCTGTTTTTT. Protein: CASSAGPPGDLFF. The chain combines TRBV5-1 with TRBJ2-2; D is perhaps TRBD1 or TRBD2 (5 bases each). The CDR3 consists of 13 residues. Germline V gene sequence: CDR1 SGHRS, CDR2 YFSETQ. The whole variable domain, filled in from reference TRBV5-1 and TRBJ2-2, reads KAGVTQTPRYLIKTRGQQVTLSCSPISGHRSVSWYQQTPGQGLQFLFEYFSETQRNKGNFPGRFSGRQFSNSRSEMNVSTLELGDSALYLCASSAGPPGDLFFGEGSRLTVL.

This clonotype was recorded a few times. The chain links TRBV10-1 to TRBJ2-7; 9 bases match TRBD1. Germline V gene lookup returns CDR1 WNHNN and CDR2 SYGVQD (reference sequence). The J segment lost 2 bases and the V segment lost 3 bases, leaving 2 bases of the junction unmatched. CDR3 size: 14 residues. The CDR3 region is CASSDGDRAYEQYF. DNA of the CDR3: TGCGCCAGCAGTGACGGGGACAGGGCCTACGAGCAGTACTTC.

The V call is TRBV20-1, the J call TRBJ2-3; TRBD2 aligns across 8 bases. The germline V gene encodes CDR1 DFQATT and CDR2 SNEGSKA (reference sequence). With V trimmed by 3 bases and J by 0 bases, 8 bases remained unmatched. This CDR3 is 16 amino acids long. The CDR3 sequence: CSARASSGPSTDTQYF. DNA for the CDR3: TGCAGTGCTAGGGCGTCTAGCGGGCCTAGCACAGATACGCAGTATTTT.

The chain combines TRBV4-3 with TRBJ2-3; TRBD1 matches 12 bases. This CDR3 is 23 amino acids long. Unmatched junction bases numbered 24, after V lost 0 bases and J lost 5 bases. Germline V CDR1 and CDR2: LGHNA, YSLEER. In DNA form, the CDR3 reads TGCGCCAGCAGCCAAGAGACCAACCCCCGGGACAGGGGGCGGAGGGCCACATTAGATACGCAGTATTTT. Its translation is CASSQETNPRDRGRRATLDTQYF.

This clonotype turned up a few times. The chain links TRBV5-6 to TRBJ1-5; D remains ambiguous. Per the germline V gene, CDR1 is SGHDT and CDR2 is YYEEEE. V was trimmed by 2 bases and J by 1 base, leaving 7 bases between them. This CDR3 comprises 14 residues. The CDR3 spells CASSFWWSNQPQHF. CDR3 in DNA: TGTGCCAGCAGCTTCTGGTGGAGCAATCAGCCCCAGCATTTT.

The CDR3 spells CAISPLVSGSSYEQYF. CDR3 sequence (DNA): TGTGCCATCAGCCCGCTTGTCAGCGGGTCCTCCTACGAGCAGTACTTC. The rearrangement joins TRBV10-3 to TRBJ2-7; D perhaps matches TRBD2 (6 bases). The CDR3 is 16 residues long. V was pared by 6 bases and J by 0 bases, with 18 bases between. The V gene's germline CDR1 is ENHRY and CDR2 SYGVKD.

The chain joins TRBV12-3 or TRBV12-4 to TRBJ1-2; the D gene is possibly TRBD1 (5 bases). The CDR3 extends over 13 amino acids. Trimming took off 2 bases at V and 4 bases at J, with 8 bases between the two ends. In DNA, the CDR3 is TGTGCCAGCAGTTTACGGACATCCTATGGCTACACCTTC. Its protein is CASSLRTSYGYTF.

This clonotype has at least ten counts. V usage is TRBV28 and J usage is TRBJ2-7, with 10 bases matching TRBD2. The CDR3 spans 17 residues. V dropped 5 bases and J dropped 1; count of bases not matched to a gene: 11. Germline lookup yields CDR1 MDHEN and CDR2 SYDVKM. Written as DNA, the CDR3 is TGTGCCAGCAGTCCACTGCTAGCGGGAGTTATTTCCTACGAGCAGTACTTC. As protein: CASSPLLAGVISYEQYF.

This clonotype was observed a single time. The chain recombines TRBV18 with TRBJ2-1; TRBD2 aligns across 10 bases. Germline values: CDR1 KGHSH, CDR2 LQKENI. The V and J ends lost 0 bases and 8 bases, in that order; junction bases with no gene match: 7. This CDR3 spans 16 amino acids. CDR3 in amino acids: CASSPPTSGRAHEQFF. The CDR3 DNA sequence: TGTGCCAGCTCACCACCGACCAGCGGGAGGGCCCATGAGCAGTTCTTC.